What follows describes a single T cell receptor (beta chain). These data are taken from a study of cytomegalovirus exposure and HLA in healthy donors. This PCR relied on a set of 60 Vbeta primers and 13 Jbeta primers. Using immunoSEQ multiplex PCR, the repertoire was profiled, and TCRdb retains in-frame clones only, with some absent. The table records around 160,000 clones, around 79% of them present only once. The receptor was derived from a woman between 35 and 50 years old in good health and CMV-seropositive. Input material: PBMCs.

The CDR3 sequence: CASWDSHYNEQFF. In nucleotides, the CDR3 is TGTGCCAGCTGGGACAGCCACTACAATGAGCAGTTCTTC. The chain combines TRBV6-5 with TRBJ2-1; 7 nucleotides agree with TRBD1. There are 13 residues in the CDR3. Germline values: CDR1 MNHEY, CDR2 SVGAGI. V shed 8 bases and J 3 bases; nucleotides not matched to a gene: 4.